One and the same sample provided the 20 T cell receptor beta chains below, sequenced in a study of cytomegalovirus exposure and HLA in healthy donors. The primer mix had 60 Vbeta and 13 Jbeta primers. Assay: immunoSEQ multiplex PCR; the TCRdb copy retains only in-frame clones and omits some. The repertoire holds about 200,000 clones, with nearly 80% as singletons. The sequenced sample was PBMCs. Every receptor here comes from a young man in good health and CMV-seronegative.

The V and J genes are TRBV7-9 and TRBJ1-2, with D possibly TRBD1 on 6 matching bases. Germline assignment: CDR1 SEHNR and CDR2 FQNEAQ (reference sequence). Trimming left V 5 bases short and J 5 bases short, with 15 bases between. The CDR3 is 14 amino acids. The CDR3: CASSPSTGGYGYTF. CDR3 DNA sequence: TGTGCCAGCAGCCCTTCGACAGGCGGTTATGGCTACACCTTC.

J is TRBJ1-1 and V is TRBV7-8; tentatively, D is TRBD1 (5 bases). Germline CDR1 and CDR2: SGHVS and FQNEAQ. The CDR3 length is 14 residues. V was trimmed by 7 bases and J by 5 bases, leaving 17 bases between them. CDR3 bases: TGTGCCAGCAAAAGATCGGGGGGAGGGACTGAAGCTTTCTTT. Amino acids: CASKRSGGGTEAFF.

The sample holds a few counts of this clone. The V call is TRBV6-1, the J call TRBJ1-2; TRBD1 matches 7 bases. Trimming took 5 bases from V and 7 from J; bases not matched to a gene: 10. Germline V gives CDR1 MNHNS, CDR2 SASEGT. The length of the CDR3 is 14 residues. The chain's CDR3 is CASSPQGGATGYTF. As DNA, the CDR3 is TGTGCCAGCAGTCCCCAGGGGGGCGCTACTGGCTACACCTTC.

In this sample, this clone turned up a few times. The V gene is TRBV15, the J gene TRBJ1-1; 8 bases line up with TRBD1. V shed 3 bases and J 5 bases; nucleotides not matched to a gene: 8. This CDR3 is built from 15 residues. Germline values: CDR1 LNHNV, CDR2 YYDKDF (reference sequence). CDR3 loop: CATSRDRARETEAFF. CDR3 DNA: TGTGCCACCAGCAGGGACAGGGCGAGGGAGACTGAAGCTTTCTTT.

In its sample, this clone was seen once. V usage is TRBV13 and J usage is TRBJ2-5; no clear D. This CDR3 spans 15 amino acids. Trimming took off 0 bases at V and 2 bases at J, with 10 bases between the two ends. The germline CDR1 and CDR2 sequences are PRHDT and FYEKMQ (reference sequence). CDR3 in DNA: TGTGCCAGCAGCTTAGGGCAGGTAGTGCAAGAGACCCAGTACTTC. The encoded protein is CASSLGQVVQETQYF.

This rearrangement joins TRBV2 to TRBJ2-7; D is perhaps TRBD1 (5 bases). Trimming stripped 4 bases from V and 2 bases from J, with 15 bases between. Germline V gives CDR1 SNHLY, CDR2 FYNNEI. This CDR3 contains 15 residues. The CDR3 here is CASSGLGRDTYEQYF. Here the CDR3 DNA reads TGTGCCAGCAGTGGCCTGGGGCGTGACACCTACGAGCAGTACTTC. The entire variable domain, with the rest obtained from reference TRBV2 and TRBJ2-7, is as follows: EPEVTQTPSHQVTQMGQEVILRCVPISNHLYFYWYRQILGQKVEFLVSFYNNEISEKSEIFDDQFSVERPDGSNFTLKIRSTKLEDSAMYFCASSGLGRDTYEQYFGPGTRLTVT.

The chain uses TRBV28 and TRBJ2-7; D not resolved. The germline CDR1 and CDR2 sequences are MDHEN and SYDVKM. This CDR3 is 15 amino acids long. The V and J ends lost 6 bases and 4 bases respectively, with 19 bases between them. CDR3 protein: CASRGHQTPLYEQYF. CDR3 nucleotide sequence: TGTGCCAGCAGGGGCCACCAGACGCCCCTATACGAGCAGTACTTC.

Details on this clone: Other DNA sequences within the sample encode an identical CDR3. The chain joins TRBV7-2 to TRBJ1-5, with TRBD1 identical over 7 bases. The CDR3 extends over 15 amino acids. With 1 base clipped from V and 1 base from J, the junction kept 1 base outside the gene matches. Germline loops: CDR1 SGHTA, CDR2 FQGNSA. CDR3 nucleotide sequence: TGTGCCAGCAGCTTAGAGGGGGCGAGCAATCAGCCCCAGCATTTT. Encoded protein: CASSLEGASNQPQHF.

The chain links TRBV7-9 to TRBJ2-5; D is perhaps TRBD1 (6 bases). This CDR3 has 12 amino acids. Germline loops: CDR1 SEHNR, CDR2 FQNEAQ (reference sequence). Trimming took 6 bases from V and 4 from J, leaving 9 bases between them. The CDR3 nucleotides read TGTGCCAGCAGTCAGGGGCCAGAGACCCAGTACTTC. This translates into CASSQGPETQYF.

The chain carries TRBV28 and TRBJ2-6; the D is unclear. The CDR3 extends over 17 amino acids. The germline CDR1 and CDR2 sequences are MDHEN and SYDVKM. Deletions cut 5 bases from V and 0 bases from J, with 14 bases between. The CDR3 DNA reads as TGTGCCAGCAGTCTACTGGTTGCCGACTCTGGGGCCAACGTCCTGACTTTC. It encodes CASSLLVADSGANVLTF.

The genes are TRBV6-1 and TRBJ2-7, with 9 bases fitting TRBD2. The germline gives CDR1 MNHNS, CDR2 SASEGT. Losses at the gene ends were 5 bases for V and 4 bases for J; bases not matched to a gene: 3. The CDR3 spans 13 residues. CDR3 bases: TGTGCCAGCAGTCCCAGCGGGAGGTACGAGCAGTACTTC. It codes for CASSPSGRYEQYF.

The chain employs TRBV7-2 and TRBJ1-5; D ambiguous. Germline V CDR1 and CDR2: SGHTA, FQGNSA. This CDR3 has 13 amino acids. The V gene lost 5 bases and the J gene lost 0 bases, with 5 bases spanning the gap. CDR3 in DNA: TGTGCCAGCAGCCCTTATAGCAATCAGCCCCAGCATTTT. This codes for CASSPYSNQPQHF.

V gene TRBV4-3 combines with J gene TRBJ2-7, with TRBD2 matching 10 bases. CDR1 and CDR2 (germline): LGHNA, YSLEER. Germline trimming cut 4 bases from V and 2 bases from J; bases unmatched to any gene: 5. CDR3 length: 15 amino acids. The CDR3 DNA reads as TGCGCCAGCAGCCCCAGAAGCGGGGGGGCCTACGAGCAGTACTTC. This translates into CASSPRSGGAYEQYF.

This chain joins TRBV11-3 and TRBJ1-2, with a tentative D call TRBD1 (6 bases). The CDR3 is 14 amino acids. The V gene's germline CDR1 is SGHNT and CDR2 YENEEA. Trimming cost V 5 bases and J 3 bases, with 13 bases left between them. The CDR3 is CASSPSPGDYGYTF. DNA for the CDR3: TGTGCCAGCAGCCCCTCCCCAGGGGACTATGGCTACACCTTC.

The chain is built from TRBV28 and TRBJ2-7; tentative D call: TRBD1 (5 bases). CDR3 length: 12 amino acids. The germline gives CDR1 MDHEN, CDR2 SYDVKM. Between the trimmed V and J ends, which lost 6 bases and 5 bases, there was a span of 11 bases. CDR3 DNA sequence: TGTGCCAGCAGCCTAGGGGCGAACGAGCAGTACTTC. It encodes CASSLGANEQYF.

This chain connects TRBV7-2 to TRBJ1-2, with D uncertain. CDR3 size: 13 residues. Trimming left V 1 base short and J 6 bases short, with 9 bases between. Germline V gene sequence: CDR1 SGHTA, CDR2 FQGNSA. CDR3 DNA: TGTGCCAGCAGCTTAGACTCTACCGATGGCTACACCTTC. This translates into CASSLDSTDGYTF.

The rearrangement links TRBV6-5 to TRBJ2-7, with D possibly TRBD1 on 6 matching bases. Germline V gene lookup returns CDR1 MNHEY and CDR2 SVGAGI. V lost 5 bases and J 2 bases, leaving 13 bases between the germline ends. The CDR3 has 14 amino acids. CDR3 in amino acids: CASSLRTVPYEQYF. DNA of the CDR3: TGTGCCAGCAGTCTCCGGACAGTACCCTACGAGCAGTACTTC.

The V call is TRBV9, the J call TRBJ1-5; 8 bases are shared with TRBD1. V shed 7 bases and J 0 bases; nucleotides not matched to a gene: 0. CDR1 is SGDLS and CDR2 is YYNGEE in the germline V gene. The CDR3 has 13 residues. Here the CDR3 DNA reads TGTGCCAGCGACAGGGGTAGCAATCAGCCCCAGCATTTT. This sequence encodes CASDRGSNQPQHF.

This chain links TRBV18 with TRBJ1-5; possibly TRBD1 for D (5 bases). Trimming stripped 5 bases from V and 7 bases from J, with 12 bases between. This CDR3 has 13 amino acids. Germline V gene sequence: CDR1 KGHSH, CDR2 LQKENI. The CDR3 sequence is CASSSRVDQPQHF. The CDR3 DNA follows: TGTGCCAGCTCATCCAGGGTAGACCAGCCCCAGCATTTT.

This clone was observed a few times. The rearrangement uses TRBV5-5 and TRBJ2-1; a possible D gene is TRBD1 (6 bases). CDR3 size: 13 residues. Per germline, CDR1 SGHKS and CDR2 YYEKEE (reference sequence). Trimming removed 4 bases at V and 4 bases at J, with 9 bases between. For the CDR3, the DNA is TGTGCCAGCAGCAAGACAGGATACAATGAGCAGTTCTTC. Protein sequence: CASSKTGYNEQFF.